This T cell receptor beta chain was sequenced for a study of T cells after yellow fever vaccination. Each CDR3 protein gets one entry after TCRdb re-called the 5' RACE reads with MiXCR. The data show some 600,000 distinct CDR3 sequences, roughly an eighth seen once. The length of the CDR3 is 16 residues. V shed 3 bases, J shed 2 bases, and the junction held 5 bases outside the gene matches. This clonotype was detected many times. Antigen unknown. Broader study findings: At around 95% for CD4 and 75% to 90% for CD8, most primary-vaccination clones showed up again after the booster.

The source is a man aged 25-45 years who received the YFV17D yellow fever vaccine. The sequences come from PBMCs, collected on the day of the yellow fever booster vaccination. The V and J genes are TRBV12-3 or TRBV12-4 and TRBJ2-5; 11 bases fit TRBD2. The CDR3 sequence: CASSFPSGRIQETQYF. For the CDR3, the DNA is TGTGCCAGCAGTTTTCCTAGCGGGAGGATTCAAGAGACCCAGTACTTC.